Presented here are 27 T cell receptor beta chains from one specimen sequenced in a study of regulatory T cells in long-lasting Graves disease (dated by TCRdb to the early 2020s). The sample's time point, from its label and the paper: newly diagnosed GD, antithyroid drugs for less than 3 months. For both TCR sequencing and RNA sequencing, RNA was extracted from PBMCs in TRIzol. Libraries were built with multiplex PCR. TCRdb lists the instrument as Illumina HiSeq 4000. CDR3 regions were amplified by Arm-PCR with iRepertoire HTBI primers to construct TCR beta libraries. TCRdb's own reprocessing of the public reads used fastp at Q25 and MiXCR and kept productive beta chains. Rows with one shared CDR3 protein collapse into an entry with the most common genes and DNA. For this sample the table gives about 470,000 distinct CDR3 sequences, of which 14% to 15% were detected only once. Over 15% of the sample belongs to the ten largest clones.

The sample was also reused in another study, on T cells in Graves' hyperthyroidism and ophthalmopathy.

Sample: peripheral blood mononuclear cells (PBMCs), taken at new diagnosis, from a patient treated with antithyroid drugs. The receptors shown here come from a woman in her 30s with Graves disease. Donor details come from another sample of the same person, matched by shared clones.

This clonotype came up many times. The CDR3 coding sequence is TGTGCCATCAGCGCCCTCCGGGATTCGAACACCGGGGAGCTGTTTTTT. The encoded protein is CAISALRDSNTGELFF. V and J are TRBV10-3 and TRBJ2-2, with D possibly TRBD2 on 5 matching bases. This CDR3 contains 16 residues. Deletions cut 6 bases from V and 0 bases from J, with 14 bases between. Germline CDR1 and CDR2: ENHRY and SYGVKD.

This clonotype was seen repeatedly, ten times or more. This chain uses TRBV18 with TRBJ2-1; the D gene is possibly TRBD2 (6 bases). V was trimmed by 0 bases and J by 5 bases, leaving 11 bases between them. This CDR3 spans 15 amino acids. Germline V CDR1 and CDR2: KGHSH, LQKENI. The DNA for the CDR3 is TGTGCCAGCTCACCACCGGGAGGAAGAAACAATGAGCAGTTCTTC. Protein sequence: CASSPPGGRNNEQFF.

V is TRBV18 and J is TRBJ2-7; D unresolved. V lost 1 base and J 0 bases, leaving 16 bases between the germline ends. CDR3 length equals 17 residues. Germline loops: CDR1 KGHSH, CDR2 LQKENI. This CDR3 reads CASSPQVRASNSYEQYF. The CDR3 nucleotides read TGTGCCAGCTCACCACAGGTCAGAGCTTCCAACTCCTACGAGCAGTACTTC. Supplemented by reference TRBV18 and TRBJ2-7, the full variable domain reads NAGVMQNPRHLVRRRGQEARLRCSPMKGHSHVYWYRQLPEEGLKFMVYLQKENIIDESGMPKERFSAEFPKEGPSILRIQQVVRGDSAAYFCASSPQVRASNSYEQYFGPGTRLTVT.

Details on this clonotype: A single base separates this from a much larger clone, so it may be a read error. The CDR3 nucleotides are TGTGCCAGCAGACGAAGACAGGCCAGATCCCACGAGCAGTACTTC. Amino acid sequence: CASRRRQARSHEQYF. This sequence joins TRBV6-2 or TRBV6-3 and TRBJ2-7, with D tentatively TRBD1 (6 bases). The V and J ends lost 6 bases and 5 bases respectively, with 20 bases between them. Per the germline V gene, CDR1 is MNHEY and CDR2 is SVGEGT. This CDR3 is built from 15 residues.

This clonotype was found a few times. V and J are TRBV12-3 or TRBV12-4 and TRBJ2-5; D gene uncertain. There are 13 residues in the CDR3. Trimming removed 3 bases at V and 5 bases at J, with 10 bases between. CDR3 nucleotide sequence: TGTGCCAGCAGTTTGATGGTTGGGGAGACCCAGTACTTC. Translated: CASSLMVGETQYF.

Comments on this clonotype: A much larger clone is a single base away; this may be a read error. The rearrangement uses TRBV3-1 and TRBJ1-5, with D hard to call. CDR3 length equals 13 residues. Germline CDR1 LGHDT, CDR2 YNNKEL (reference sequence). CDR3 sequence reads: CASSPSGGQEQRF. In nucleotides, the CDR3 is TGTGCCAGCAGCCCCTCCGGCGGCCAGGAACAGCGTTTT.

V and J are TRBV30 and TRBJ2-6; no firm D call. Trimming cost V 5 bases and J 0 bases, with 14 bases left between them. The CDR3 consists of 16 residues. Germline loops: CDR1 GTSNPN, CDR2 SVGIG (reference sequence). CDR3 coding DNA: TGTGCCTGGGAAAGAGGTACACCCTCTGGGGCCAACGTCCTGACTTTC. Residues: CAWERGTPSGANVLTF. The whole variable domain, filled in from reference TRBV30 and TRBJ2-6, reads SQTIHQWPATLVQPVGSPLSLECTVEGTSNPNLYWYRQAAGRGLQLLFYSVGIGQISSEVPQNLSASRPQDRQFILSSKKLLLSDSGFYLCAWERGTPSGANVLTFGAGSRLTVL.

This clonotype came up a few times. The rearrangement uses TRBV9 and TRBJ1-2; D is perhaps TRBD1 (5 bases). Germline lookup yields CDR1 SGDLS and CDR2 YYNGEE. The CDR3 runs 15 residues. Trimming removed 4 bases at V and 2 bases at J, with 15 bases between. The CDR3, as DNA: TGTGCCAGCAGCCCCCCCGCGGGGGGGAACTATGGCTACACCTTC. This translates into CASSPPAGGNYGYTF.

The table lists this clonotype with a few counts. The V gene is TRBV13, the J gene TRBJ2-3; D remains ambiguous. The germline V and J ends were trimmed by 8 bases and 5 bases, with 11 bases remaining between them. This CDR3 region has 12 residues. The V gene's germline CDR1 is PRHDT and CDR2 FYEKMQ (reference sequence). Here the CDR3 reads CASSVGRDTQYF. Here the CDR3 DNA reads TGTGCCAGCTCCGTAGGAAGAGATACGCAGTATTTT.

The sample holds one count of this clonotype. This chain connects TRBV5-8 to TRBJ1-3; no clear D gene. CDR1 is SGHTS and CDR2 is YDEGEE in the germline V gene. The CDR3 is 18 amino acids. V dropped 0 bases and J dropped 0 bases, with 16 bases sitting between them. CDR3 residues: CASSLERLSLSSGNTIYF. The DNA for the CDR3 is TGTGCCAGCAGCTTGGAACGTTTAAGCCTCAGCTCTGGAAACACCATATATTTT.

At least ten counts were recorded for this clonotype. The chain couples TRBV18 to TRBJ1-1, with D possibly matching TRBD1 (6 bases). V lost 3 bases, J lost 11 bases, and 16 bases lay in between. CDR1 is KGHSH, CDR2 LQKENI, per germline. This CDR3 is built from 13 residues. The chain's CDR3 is CASSPARDIKAFF. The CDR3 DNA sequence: TGTGCCAGCTCACCGGCCAGGGACATTAAGGCTTTCTTT.

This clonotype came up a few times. The CDR3 spells CASSSRDTPTDTQYF. CDR3 bases: TGTGCCAGCAGCTCACGGGACACCCCCACAGATACGCAGTATTTT. The chain has TRBV7-6 and TRBJ2-3; weak D call: TRBD1 (6 bases). CDR1 and CDR2 from the germline V gene are SGHVS and FNYEAQ. The CDR3 length is 15 residues. Trimming removed 4 bases from V and 2 bases from J, with 13 bases in between. Looking up the rest from reference TRBV7-6 and TRBJ2-3 gives the full variable domain: GAGVSQSPRYKVTKRGQDVALRCDPISGHVSLYWYRQALGQGPEFLTYFNYEAQQDKSGLPNDRFSAERPEGSISTLTIQRTEQRDSAMYRCASSSRDTPTDTQYFGPGTRLTVL.

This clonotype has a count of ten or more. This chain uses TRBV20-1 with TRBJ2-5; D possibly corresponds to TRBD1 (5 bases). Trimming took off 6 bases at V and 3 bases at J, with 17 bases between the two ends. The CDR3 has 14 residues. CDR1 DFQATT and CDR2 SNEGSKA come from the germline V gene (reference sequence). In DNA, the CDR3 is TGCAGTGCCAGGGCCTCTGACAGAGAAGAGACCCAGTACTTC. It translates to CSARASDREETQYF.

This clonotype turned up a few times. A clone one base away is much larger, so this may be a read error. The CDR3 sequence is CAWSVRTGGYTETFF. The CDR3 DNA reads as TGTGCCTGGAGTGTGAGGACAGGGGGATACACTGAAACTTTCTTT. V usage is TRBV30 and J usage is TRBJ1-1; 10 bases are a match to TRBD1. Germline CDR1 and CDR2: GTSNPN and SVGIG (reference sequence). The CDR3 length is 15 residues.

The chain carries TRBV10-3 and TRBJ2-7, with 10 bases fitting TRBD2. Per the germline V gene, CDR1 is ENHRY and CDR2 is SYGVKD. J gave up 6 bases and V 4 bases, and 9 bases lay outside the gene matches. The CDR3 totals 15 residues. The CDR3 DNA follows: TGTGCCATCAGTGGTCTAGTAGCGGGAGGTTCCGAGCAGTACTTC. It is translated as CAISGLVAGGSEQYF.

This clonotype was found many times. CDR3 residues: CASSSGQGTSNQPQHF. The CDR3 DNA follows: TGTGCCAGCAGCTCAGGACAGGGCACGAGCAATCAGCCCCAGCATTTT. The chain employs TRBV7-9 and TRBJ1-5; 8 positions agree with TRBD1. The CDR3 is 16 residues long. Germline assignment: CDR1 SEHNR and CDR2 FQNEAQ (reference sequence). V lost 4 bases to trimming and J lost 1 base; unmatched junction nucleotides: 6.

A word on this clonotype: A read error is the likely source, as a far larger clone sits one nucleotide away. The CDR3 sequence: CASSHWAGGSRGHNEQYF. The CDR3 nucleotides read TGTGCCAGCAGTCACTGGGCGGGCGGATCCCGGGGACACAATGAGCAGTACTTC. The chain links TRBV12-3 or TRBV12-4 to TRBJ2-7; D perhaps matches TRBD1 (6 bases). V lost 5 bases and J 7 bases, leaving 30 bases between the germline ends. This CDR3 has 18 amino acids.

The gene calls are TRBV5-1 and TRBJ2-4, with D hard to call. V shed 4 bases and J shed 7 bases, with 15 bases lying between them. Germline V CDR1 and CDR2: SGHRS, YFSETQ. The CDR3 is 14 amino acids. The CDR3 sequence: CASSPTVGLNIQYF. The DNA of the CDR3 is TGCGCCAGCAGCCCTACCGTGGGGTTGAACATTCAGTACTTC.

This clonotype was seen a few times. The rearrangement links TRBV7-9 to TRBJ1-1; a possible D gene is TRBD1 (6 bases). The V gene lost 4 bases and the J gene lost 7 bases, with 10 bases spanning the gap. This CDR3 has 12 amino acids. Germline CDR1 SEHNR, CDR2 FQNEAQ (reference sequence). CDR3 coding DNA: TGTGCCAGCAGCTCGGGACATGGTGAAGCTTTCTTT. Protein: CASSSGHGEAFF.

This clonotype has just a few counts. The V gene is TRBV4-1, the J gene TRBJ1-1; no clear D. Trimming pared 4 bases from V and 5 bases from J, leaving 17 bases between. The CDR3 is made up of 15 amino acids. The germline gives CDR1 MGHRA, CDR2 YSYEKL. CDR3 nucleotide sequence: TGCGCCAGCAGCCTCGGGGTGGCAGTAGAGACTGAAGCTTTCTTT. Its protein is CASSLGVAVETEAFF.

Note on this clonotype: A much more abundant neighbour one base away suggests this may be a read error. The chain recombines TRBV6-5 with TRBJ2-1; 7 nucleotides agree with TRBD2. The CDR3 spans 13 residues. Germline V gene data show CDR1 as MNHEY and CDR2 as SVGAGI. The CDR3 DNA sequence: TGTGCCGGCAGTTACGTAGCGGGCAATGAGCAGTTCTTC. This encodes CAGSYVAGNEQFF.

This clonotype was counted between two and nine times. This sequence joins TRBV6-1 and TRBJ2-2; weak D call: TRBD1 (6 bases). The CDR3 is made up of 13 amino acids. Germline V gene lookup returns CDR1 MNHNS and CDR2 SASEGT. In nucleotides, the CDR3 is TGTGAATCTCGAGACAGGTCCACCGGGGAGCTGTTTTTT. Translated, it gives CESRDRSTGELFF.

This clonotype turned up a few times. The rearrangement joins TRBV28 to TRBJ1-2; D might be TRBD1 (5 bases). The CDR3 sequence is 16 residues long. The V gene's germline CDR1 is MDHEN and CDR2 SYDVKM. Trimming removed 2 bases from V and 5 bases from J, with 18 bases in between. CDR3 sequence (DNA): TGTGCCAGCAGTTTACCCCGGGCCGGGGACCCTTATGGCTACACCTTC. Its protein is CASSLPRAGDPYGYTF.

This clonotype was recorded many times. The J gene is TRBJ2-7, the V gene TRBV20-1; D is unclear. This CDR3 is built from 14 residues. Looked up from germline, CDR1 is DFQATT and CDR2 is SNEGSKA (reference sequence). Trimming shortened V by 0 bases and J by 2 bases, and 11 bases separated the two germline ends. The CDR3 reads CSARDVSSTYEQYF. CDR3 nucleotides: TGCAGTGCTAGAGATGTTAGCTCTACCTACGAGCAGTACTTC.

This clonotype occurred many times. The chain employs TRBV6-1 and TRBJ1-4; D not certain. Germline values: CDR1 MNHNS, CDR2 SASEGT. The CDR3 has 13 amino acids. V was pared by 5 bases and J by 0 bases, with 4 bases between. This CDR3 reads CASSTATNEKLFF. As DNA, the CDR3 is TGTGCCAGCAGTACTGCAACTAATGAAAAACTGTTTTTT.

The CDR3 sequence is CASNQRGGEQFF. The CDR3 DNA sequence: TGTGCCAGTAATCAGCGCGGCGGTGAGCAGTTCTTC. V usage is TRBV19 and J usage is TRBJ2-1; unclear D gene. The germline gives CDR1 LNHDA, CDR2 SQIVND (reference sequence). The CDR3 contains 12 residues. V was trimmed by 7 bases and J by 9 bases, leaving 13 bases between them.

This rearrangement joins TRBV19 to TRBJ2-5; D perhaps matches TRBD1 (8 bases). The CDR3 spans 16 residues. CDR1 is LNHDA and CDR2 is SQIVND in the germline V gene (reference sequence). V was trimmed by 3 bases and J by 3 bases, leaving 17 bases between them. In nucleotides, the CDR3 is TGTGCCAGTAGTATTGGGGGGGGGACAGGCGAAGAGACCCAGTACTTC. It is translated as CASSIGGGTGEETQYF.